This T cell receptor beta chain is drawn from a study of T cell repertoires in cytomegalovirus infection. Overall study context: Selection of CMV epitopes for the study included recently identified HLA-C-restricted and well-studied HLA-B-restricted ones. Evidence of both CMV infection and a matching HLA type came from public TCR beta signatures. General study results and limits: The study identified carriers of CMV plus the relevant HLA from cumulative public TCR beta family frequency.

In its sample, this clonotype was seen a few times. The antigen remains unidentified. MiXCR was run by TCRdb on the reads, yielding one entry per CDR3 protein. The sample carries hundreds of thousands of distinct CDR3 sequences, 30% to 40% recorded once. Germline V gives CDR1 SGHRS, CDR2 YFSETQ. The V and J ends lost 1 base and 8 bases, in that order; junction bases with no gene match: 6. There are 14 residues in the CDR3. The chain joins TRBV5-1 to TRBJ2-3, with 8 bases fitting TRBD1. The TCR originated in a human donor in good health (CMV status not recorded). Some clones in this sample may be carry-over from other donors' samples. The sequences come from cultured PBMCs, collected from culture after CMV antigen stimulation. In DNA, the CDR3 is TGCGCCAGCAGCTTGAGCGCAGGGGGCGGTACGCAGTATTTT. This gives the protein CASSLSAGGGTQYF.